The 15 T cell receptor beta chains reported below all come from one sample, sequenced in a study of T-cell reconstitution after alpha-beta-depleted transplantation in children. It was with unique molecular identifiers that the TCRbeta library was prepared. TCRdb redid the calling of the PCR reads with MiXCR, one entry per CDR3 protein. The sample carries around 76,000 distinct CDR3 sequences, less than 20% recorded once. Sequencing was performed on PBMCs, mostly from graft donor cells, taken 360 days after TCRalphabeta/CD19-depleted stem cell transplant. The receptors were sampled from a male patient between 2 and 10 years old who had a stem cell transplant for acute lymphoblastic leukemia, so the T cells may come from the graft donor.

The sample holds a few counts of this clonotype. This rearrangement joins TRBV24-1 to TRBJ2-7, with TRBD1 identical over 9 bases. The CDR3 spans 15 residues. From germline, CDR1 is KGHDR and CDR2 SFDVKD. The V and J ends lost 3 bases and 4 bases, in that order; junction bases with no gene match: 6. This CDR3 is CATSDPGQGGYEQYF. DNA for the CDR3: TGTGCCACCAGTGATCCGGGACAGGGTGGATACGAGCAGTACTTC.

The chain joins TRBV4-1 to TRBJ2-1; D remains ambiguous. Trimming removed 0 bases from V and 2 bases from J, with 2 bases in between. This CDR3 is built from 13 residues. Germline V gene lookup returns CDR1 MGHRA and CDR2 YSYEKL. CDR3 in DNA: TGCGCCAGCAGCCAAGATCCCTACAATGAGCAGTTCTTC. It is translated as CASSQDPYNEQFF.

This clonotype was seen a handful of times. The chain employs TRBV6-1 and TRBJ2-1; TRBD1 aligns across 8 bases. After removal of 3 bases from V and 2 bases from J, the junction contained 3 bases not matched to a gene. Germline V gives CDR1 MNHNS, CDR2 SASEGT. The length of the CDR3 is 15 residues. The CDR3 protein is CASSETGATYNEQFF. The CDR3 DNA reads TGTGCCAGCAGTGAGACAGGGGCTACCTACAATGAGCAGTTCTTC.

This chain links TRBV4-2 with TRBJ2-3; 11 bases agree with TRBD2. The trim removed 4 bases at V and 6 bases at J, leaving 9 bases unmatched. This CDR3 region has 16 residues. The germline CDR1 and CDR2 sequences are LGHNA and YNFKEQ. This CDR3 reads CASSPRTSGPQDTQYF. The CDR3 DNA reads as TGTGCCAGCAGCCCCCGGACTAGCGGGCCCCAGGATACGCAGTATTTT.

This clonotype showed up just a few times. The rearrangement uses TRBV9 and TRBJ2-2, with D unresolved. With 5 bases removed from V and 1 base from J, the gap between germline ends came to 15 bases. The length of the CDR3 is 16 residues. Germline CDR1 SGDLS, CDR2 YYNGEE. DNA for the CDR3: TGTGCCAGCAGGGACCTGGAGTTCCGGAACACCGGGGAGCTGTTTTTT. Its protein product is CASRDLEFRNTGELFF.

The CDR3 DNA sequence: TGTGCCAGCAGCTTACCTTCAGGGGCTGGAAACACCATATATTTT. This translates into CASSLPSGAGNTIYF. The chain recombines TRBV7-9 with TRBJ1-3; TRBD1 might be the D (6 bases). Trimming pared 2 bases from V and 2 bases from J, leaving 10 bases between. Germline CDR1 and CDR2: SEHNR and FQNEAQ (reference sequence). There are 15 residues in the CDR3.

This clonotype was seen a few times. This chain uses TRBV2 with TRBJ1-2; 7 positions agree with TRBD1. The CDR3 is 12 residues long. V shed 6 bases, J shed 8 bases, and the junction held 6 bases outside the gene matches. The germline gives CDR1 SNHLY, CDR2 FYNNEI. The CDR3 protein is CASSRDRYGYTF. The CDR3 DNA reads TGTGCCAGCAGCCGGGACAGATACGGCTACACCTTC.

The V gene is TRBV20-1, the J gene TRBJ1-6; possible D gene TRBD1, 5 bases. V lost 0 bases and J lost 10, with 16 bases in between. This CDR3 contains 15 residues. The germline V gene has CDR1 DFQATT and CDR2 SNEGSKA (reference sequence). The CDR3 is CSARDWQGGLSPLHF. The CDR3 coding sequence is TGCAGTGCTAGAGATTGGCAGGGAGGGTTGTCACCCCTCCACTTT.

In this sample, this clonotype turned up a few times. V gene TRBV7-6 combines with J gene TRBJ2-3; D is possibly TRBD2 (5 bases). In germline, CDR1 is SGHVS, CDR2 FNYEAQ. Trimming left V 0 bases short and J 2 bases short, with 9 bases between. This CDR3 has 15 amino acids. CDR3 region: CASSLARVPTDTQYF. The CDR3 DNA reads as TGTGCCAGCAGCTTAGCGCGGGTACCCACAGATACGCAGTATTTT. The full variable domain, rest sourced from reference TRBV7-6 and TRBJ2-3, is GAGVSQSPRYKVTKRGQDVALRCDPISGHVSLYWYRQALGQGPEFLTYFNYEAQQDKSGLPNDRFSAERPEGSISTLTIQRTEQRDSAMYRCASSLARVPTDTQYFGPGTRLTVL.

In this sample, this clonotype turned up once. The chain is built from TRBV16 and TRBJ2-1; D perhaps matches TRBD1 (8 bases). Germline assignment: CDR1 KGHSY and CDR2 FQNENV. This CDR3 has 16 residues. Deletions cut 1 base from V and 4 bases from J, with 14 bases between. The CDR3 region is CASSQWGGQDYNEQFF. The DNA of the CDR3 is TGTGCCAGCAGCCAATGGGGGGGACAGGATTACAATGAGCAGTTCTTC.

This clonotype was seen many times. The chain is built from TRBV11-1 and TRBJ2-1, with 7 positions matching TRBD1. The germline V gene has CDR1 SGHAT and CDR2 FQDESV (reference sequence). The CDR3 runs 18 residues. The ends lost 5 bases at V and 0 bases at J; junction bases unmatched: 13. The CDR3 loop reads CASSRGTVKYLSYNEQFF. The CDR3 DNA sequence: TGTGCCAGCAGCAGAGGGACAGTCAAGTACCTCTCCTACAATGAGCAGTTCTTC.

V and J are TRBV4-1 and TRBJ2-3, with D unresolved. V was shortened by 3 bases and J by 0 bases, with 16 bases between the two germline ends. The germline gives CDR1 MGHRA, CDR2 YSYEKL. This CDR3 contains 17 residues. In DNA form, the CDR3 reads TGCGCCAGCAGCCAGCAGGTGCTTCTCCCTAGCACAGATACGCAGTATTTT. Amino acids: CASSQQVLLPSTDTQYF.

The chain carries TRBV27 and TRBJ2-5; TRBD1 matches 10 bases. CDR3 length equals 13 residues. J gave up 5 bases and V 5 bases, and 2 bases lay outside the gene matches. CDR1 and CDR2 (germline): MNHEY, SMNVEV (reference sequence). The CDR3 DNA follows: TGTGCCAGCAGTGACAGGGGGCAGGAGACCCAGTACTTC. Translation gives CASSDRGQETQYF.

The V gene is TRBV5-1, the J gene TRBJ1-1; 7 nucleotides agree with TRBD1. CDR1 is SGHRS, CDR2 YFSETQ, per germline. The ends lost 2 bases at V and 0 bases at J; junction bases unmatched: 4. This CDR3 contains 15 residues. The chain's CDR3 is CASSFVGTVNTEAFF. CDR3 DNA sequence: TGCGCCAGCAGCTTTGTCGGGACAGTGAACACTGAAGCTTTCTTT.

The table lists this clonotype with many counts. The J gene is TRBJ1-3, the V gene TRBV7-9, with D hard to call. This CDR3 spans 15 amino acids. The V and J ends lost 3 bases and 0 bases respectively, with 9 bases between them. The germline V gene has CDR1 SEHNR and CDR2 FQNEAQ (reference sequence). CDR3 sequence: CASSFGGNSGNTIYF. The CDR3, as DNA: TGTGCCAGCAGCTTCGGCGGCAACTCTGGAAACACCATATATTTT.